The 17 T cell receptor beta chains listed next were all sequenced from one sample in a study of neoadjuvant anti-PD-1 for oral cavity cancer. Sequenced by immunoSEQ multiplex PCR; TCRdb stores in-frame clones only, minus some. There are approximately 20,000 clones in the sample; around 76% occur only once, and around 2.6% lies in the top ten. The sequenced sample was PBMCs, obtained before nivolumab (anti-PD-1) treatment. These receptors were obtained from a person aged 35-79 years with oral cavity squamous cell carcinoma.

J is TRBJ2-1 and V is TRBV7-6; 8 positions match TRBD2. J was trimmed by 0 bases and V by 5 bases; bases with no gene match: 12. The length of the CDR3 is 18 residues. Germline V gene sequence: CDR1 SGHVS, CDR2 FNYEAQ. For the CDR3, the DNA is TGTGCCAGCAGCGGCGGGTGGAGCAGCGGGAGCTCCTACAATGAGCAGTTCTTC. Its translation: CASSGGWSSGSSYNEQFF.

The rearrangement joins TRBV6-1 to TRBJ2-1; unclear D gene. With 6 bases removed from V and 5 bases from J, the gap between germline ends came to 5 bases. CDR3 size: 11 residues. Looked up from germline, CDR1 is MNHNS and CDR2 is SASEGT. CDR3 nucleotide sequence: TGTGCCAGCAGCCCCAACAATGAGCAGTTCTTC. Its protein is CASSPNNEQFF.

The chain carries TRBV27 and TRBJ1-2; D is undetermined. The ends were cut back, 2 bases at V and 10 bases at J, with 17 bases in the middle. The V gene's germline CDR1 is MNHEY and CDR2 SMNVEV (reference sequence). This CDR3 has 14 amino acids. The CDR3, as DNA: TGTGCCAGCAGTTTAAATGGATCCCCTATCGACTACACCTTC. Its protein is CASSLNGSPIDYTF.

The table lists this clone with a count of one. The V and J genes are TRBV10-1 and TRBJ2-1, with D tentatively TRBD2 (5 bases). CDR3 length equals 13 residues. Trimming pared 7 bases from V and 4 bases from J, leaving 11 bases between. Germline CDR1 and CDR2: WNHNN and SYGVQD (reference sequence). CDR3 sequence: CASTLAVYNEQFF. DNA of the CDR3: TGCGCCAGCACCCTAGCCGTGTACAATGAGCAGTTCTTC.

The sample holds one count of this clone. CDR3 nucleotides: TGTGCCATCAGTGAGTCGATCGCGGGGTTTCAGCTACGCTACGAGCAGTACTTC. Its protein product is CAISESIAGFQLRYEQYF. The chain combines TRBV10-3 with TRBJ2-7, with D possibly being TRBD2 (6 bases). Germline assignment: CDR1 ENHRY and CDR2 SYGVKD. This CDR3 contains 18 residues. V was clipped by 0 bases and J by 3 bases, with 21 bases between them.

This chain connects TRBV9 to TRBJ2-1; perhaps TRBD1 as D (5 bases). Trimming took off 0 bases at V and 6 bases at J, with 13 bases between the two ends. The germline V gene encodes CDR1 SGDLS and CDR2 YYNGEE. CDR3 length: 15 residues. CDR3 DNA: TGTGCCAGCAGCGTAGAGGGGTGGCCAGGCAATGAGCAGTTCTTC. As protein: CASSVEGWPGNEQFF.

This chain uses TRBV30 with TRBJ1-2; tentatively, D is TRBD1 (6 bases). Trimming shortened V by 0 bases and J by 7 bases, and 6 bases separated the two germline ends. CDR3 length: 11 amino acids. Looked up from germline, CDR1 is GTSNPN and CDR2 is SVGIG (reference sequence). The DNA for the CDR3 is TGTGCCTGGAGTGTAGGGGGTGGCTACACCTTC. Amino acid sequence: CAWSVGGGYTF.

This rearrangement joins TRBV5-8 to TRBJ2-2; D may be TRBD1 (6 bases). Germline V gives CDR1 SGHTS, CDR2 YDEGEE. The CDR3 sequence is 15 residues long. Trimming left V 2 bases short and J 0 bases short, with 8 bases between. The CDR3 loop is CASSFTGTNTGELFF. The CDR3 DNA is TGTGCCAGCAGCTTCACAGGGACGAACACCGGGGAGCTGTTTTTT. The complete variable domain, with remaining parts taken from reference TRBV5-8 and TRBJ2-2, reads EAGVTQSPTHLIKTRGQQATLRCSPISGHTSVYWYQQALGLGLQFLLWYDEGEERNRGNFPPRFSGRQFPNYSSELNVNALELEDSALYLCASSFTGTNTGELFFGEGSRLTVL.

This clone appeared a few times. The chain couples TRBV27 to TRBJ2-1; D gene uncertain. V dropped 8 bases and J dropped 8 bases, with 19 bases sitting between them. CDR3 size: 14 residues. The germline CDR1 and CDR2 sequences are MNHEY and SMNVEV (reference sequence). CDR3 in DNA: TGTGCCAGCCTCATTTACGCTGGTGGGGATGAGCAGTTCTTC. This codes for CASLIYAGGDEQFF.

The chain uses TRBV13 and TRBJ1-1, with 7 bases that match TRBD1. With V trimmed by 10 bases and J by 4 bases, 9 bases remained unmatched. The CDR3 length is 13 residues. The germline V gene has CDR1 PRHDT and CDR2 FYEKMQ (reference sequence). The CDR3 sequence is CATQLRGPTEAFF. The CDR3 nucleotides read TGTGCCACGCAATTGAGGGGGCCCACTGAAGCTTTCTTT.

CDR3 in amino acids: CSAGEGTEAFF. CDR3 DNA: TGCAGTGCTGGGGAGGGCACTGAAGCTTTCTTT. This chain links TRBV20-1 with TRBJ1-1; D remains ambiguous. The length of the CDR3 is 11 residues. The ends were cut back, 5 bases at V and 4 bases at J, with 8 bases in the middle. CDR1 and CDR2 (germline): DFQATT, SNEGSKA (reference sequence).

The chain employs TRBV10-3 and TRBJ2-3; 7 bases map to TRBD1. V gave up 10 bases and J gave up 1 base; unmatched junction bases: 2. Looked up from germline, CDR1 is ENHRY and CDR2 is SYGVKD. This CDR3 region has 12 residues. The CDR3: CANGQGTDTQYF. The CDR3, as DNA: TGTGCCAATGGACAGGGCACAGATACGCAGTATTTT.

The CDR3 DNA follows: TGTGCCAGCAGCCCCCCCCGGACAGGGGCCTACCAGATCACTGAAGCTTTCTTT. Its protein is CASSPPRTGAYQITEAFF. This sequence joins TRBV28 and TRBJ1-1; 9 nucleotides agree with TRBD1. The length of the CDR3 is 18 residues. Germline trimming cut 6 bases from V and 4 bases from J; bases unmatched to any gene: 18. Germline-derived CDR1 and CDR2 are MDHEN and SYDVKM.

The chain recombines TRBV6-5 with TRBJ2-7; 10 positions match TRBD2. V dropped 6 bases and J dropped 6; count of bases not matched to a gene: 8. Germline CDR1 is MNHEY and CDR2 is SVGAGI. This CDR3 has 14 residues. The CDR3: CASSSGRALSEQYF. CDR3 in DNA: TGTGCCAGCAGCAGCGGGAGGGCCCTCTCCGAGCAGTACTTC.

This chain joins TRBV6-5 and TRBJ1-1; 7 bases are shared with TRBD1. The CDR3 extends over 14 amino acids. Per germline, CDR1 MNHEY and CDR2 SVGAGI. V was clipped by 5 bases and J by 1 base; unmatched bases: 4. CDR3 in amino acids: CASSTTGRNTEAFF. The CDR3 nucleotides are TGTGCCAGCAGTACGACAGGGAGGAACACTGAAGCTTTCTTT.

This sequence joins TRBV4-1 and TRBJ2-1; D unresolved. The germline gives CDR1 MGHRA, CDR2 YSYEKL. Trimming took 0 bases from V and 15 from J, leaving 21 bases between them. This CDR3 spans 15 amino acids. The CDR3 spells CASSQDLRRITILFF. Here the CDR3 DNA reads TGCGCCAGCAGCCAAGACCTCAGACGTATTACAATTTTGTTCTTC.

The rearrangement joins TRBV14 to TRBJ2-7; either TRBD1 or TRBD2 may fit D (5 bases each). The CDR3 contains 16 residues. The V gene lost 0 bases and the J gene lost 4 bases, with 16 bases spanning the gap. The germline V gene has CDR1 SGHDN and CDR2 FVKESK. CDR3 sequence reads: CASSQELGRTGYEQYF. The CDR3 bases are TGTGCCAGCAGCCAAGAGTTGGGACGGACGGGGTACGAGCAGTACTTC.